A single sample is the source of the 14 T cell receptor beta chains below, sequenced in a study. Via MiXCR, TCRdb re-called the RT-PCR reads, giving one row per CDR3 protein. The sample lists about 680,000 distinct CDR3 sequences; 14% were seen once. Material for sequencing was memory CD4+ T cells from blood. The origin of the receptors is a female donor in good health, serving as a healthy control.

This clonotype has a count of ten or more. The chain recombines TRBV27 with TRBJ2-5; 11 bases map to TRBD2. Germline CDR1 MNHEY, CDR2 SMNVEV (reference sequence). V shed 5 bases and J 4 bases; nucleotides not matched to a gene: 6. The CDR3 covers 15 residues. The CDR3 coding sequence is TGTGCCAGCAGTGTTAGCGGGAGGGGGTTAGAGACCCAGTACTTC. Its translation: CASSVSGRGLETQYF.

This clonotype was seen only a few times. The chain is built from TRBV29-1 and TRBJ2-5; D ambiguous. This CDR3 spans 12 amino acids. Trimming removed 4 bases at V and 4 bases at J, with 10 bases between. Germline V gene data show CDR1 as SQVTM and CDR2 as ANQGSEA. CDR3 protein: CSVVTSGETQYF. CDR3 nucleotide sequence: TGCAGCGTTGTTACATCGGGAGAGACCCAGTACTTC.

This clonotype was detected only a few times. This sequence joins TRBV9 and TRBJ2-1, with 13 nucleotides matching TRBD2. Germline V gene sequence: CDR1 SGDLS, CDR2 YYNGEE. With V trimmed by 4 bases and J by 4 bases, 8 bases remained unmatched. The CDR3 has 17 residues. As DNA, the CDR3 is TGTGCCAGCAGCTTACTTAGGACTAGCGGGGGTTACAATGAGCAGTTCTTC. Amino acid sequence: CASSLLRTSGGYNEQFF.

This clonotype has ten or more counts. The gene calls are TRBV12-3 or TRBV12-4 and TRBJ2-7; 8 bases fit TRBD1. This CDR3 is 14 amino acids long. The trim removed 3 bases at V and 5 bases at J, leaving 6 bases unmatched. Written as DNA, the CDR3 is TGTGCCAGCAGTTTGGGACAGGTTTGGGACGAGCAGTACTTC. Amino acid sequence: CASSLGQVWDEQYF.

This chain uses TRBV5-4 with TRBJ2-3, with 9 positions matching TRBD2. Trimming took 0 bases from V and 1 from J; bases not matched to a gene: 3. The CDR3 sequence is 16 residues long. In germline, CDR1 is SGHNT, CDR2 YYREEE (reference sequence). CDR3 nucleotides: TGTGCCAGCAGCTTGGGACTAGCGGAGCGCACAGATACGCAGTATTTT. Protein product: CASSLGLAERTDTQYF.

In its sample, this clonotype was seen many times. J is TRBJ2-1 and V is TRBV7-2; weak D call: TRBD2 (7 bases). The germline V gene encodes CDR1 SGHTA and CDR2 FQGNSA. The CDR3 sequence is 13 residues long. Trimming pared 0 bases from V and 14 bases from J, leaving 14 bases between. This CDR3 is CASSLARKGGEFF. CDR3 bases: TGTGCCAGCAGCTTAGCGCGGAAGGGGGGGGAGTTCTTC.

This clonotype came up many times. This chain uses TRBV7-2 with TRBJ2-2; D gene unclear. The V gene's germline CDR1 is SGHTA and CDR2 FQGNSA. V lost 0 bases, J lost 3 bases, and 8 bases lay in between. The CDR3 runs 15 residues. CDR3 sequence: CASSLASTHTGELFF. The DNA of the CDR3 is TGTGCCAGCAGCTTAGCTTCTACCCACACCGGGGAGCTGTTTTTT.

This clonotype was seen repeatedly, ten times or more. Here the CDR3 reads CASSYSRGSPEAFF. For the CDR3, the DNA is TGTGCCAGCAGTTACTCGAGAGGGAGCCCTGAAGCTTTCTTT. The chain is built from TRBV6-6 and TRBJ1-1; D is ambiguous. V shed 0 bases and J shed 6 bases, with 11 bases lying between them. Germline-derived CDR1 and CDR2 are MNHNY and SVGAGI (reference sequence). The CDR3 is made up of 14 amino acids.

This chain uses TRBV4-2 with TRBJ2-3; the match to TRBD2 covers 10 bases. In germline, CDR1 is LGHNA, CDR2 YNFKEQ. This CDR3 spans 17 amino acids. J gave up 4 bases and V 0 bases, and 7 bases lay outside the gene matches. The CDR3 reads CASSQDLLAGFADTQYF. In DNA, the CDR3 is TGTGCCAGCAGCCAAGATCTACTAGCGGGATTTGCAGATACGCAGTATTTT.

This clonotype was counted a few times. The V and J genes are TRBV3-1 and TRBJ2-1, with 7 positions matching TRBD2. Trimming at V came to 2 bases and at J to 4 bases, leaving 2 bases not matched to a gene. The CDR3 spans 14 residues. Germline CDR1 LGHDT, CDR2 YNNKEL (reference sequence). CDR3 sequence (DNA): TGTGCCAGCAGCCAATCTAGCGGTTACAATGAGCAGTTCTTC. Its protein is CASSQSSGYNEQFF.

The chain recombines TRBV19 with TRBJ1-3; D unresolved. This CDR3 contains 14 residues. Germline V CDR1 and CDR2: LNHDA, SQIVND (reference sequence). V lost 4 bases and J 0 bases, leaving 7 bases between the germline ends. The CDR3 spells CASSNRGSGNTIYF. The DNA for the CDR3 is TGTGCCAGTAGTAACCGAGGCTCTGGAAACACCATATATTTT.

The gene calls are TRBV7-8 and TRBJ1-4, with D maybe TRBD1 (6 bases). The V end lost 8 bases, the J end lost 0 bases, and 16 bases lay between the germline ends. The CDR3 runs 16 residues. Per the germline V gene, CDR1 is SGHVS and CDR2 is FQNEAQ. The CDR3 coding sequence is TGTGCCAGCGCGAGGGGGGCCGGAGCAACTAATGAAAAACTGTTTTTT. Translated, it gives CASARGAGATNEKLFF.

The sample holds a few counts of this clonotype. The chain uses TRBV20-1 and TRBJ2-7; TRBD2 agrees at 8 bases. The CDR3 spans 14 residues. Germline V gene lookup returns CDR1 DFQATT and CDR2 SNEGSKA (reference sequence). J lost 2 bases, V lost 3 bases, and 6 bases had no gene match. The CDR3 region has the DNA TGCAGTGCTAGTACTAGCGGCGGGACCTACGAGCAGTACTTC. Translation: CSASTSGGTYEQYF.

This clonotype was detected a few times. CDR3 in DNA: TGTGCCAGCAGGTGGGGACTTTCCGGGGAGCTGTTTTTT. Translating gives CASRWGLSGELFF. V usage is TRBV28 and J usage is TRBJ2-2, with TRBD2 as a possible D gene (6 bases). Trimming removed 6 bases at V and 6 bases at J, with 11 bases between. CDR1 is MDHEN and CDR2 is SYDVKM in the germline V gene. There are 13 residues in the CDR3. Supplemented by reference TRBV28 and TRBJ2-2, the full variable domain reads DVKVTQSSRYLVKRTGEKVFLECVQDMDHENMFWYRQDPGLGLRLIYFSYDVKMKEKGDIPEGYSVSREKKERFSLILESASTNQTSMYLCASRWGLSGELFFGEGSRLTVL.